This T cell receptor beta chain was profiled in a study of human T cells and chemical hapten exposure. Study background: The variation in per-sample TCR yields arose mainly from small differences in pooled library volumes.

The CDR3 runs to 15 residues. V was clipped by 3 bases and J by 5 bases, with 15 bases between them. Germline V gene data show CDR1 as MGHRA and CDR2 as YSYEKL. This clonotype showed up just a few times. TCRdb ran MiXCR on the RACE reads and lists one entry per CDR3 protein. The data hold 100,000 to 150,000 distinct CDR3 sequences, with roughly 13% observed a single time. Time point meaning: pre-sensitization, week 0. Treatment of the sample: therapeutic diphenylcyclopropenone sensitization with weekly scalp DPC. This receptor was identified in a woman in her late teens or twenties with alopecia areata. Some clones in this sample may be carry-over from other donors' samples. Source: whole blood, taken in connection with sensitization to the hapten diphenylcyclopropenone (DPC). The gene calls are TRBV4-1 and TRBJ2-3; possible D gene TRBD1, 5 bases. CDR3 nucleotides: TGCGCCAGCAGCCAGAGAGACAGATCTGGAGATACGCAGTATTTT. This gives the protein CASSQRDRSGDTQYF.